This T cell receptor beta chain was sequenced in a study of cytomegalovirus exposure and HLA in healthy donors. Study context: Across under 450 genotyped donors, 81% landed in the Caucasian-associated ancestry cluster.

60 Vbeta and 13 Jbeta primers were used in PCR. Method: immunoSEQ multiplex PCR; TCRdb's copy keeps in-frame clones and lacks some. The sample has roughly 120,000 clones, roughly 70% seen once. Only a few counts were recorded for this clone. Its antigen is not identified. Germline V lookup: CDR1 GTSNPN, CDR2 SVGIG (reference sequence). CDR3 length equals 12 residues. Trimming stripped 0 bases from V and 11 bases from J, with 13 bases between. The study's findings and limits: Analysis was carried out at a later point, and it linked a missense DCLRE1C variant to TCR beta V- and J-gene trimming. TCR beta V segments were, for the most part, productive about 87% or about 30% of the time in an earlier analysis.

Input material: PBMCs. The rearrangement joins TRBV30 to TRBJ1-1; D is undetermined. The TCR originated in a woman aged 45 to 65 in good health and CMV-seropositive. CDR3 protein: CAWSVLGGSAFF. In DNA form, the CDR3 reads TGTGCCTGGAGTGTACTAGGAGGGTCCGCTTTCTTT.